These 22 T cell receptor beta chains share one sample of origin, sequenced in a study of CD8 T cells in ankylosing spondylitis. TCRdb passed the 5' RACE reads through MiXCR, listing each CDR3 protein once. The sample contains some 54,000 distinct CDR3 sequences, 7.4% of which appear only once. The sample consisted of blood, either unsorted or a sorted T cell fraction (not recorded which). These receptors originate from a female donor with ankylosing spondylitis or in good health (not recorded which).

The chain is built from TRBV30 and TRBJ1-4; 7 bases map to TRBD1. The length of the CDR3 is 15 residues. Germline assignment: CDR1 GTSNPN and CDR2 SVGIG (reference sequence). With V trimmed by 3 bases and J by 5 bases, 9 bases remained unmatched. The CDR3 sequence is CAWRNLGTENEKLFF. CDR3 in DNA: TGTGCCTGGAGGAACCTCGGGACAGAGAATGAAAAACTGTTTTTT. The full variable domain, with the rest looked up from reference TRBV30 and TRBJ1-4, is SQTIHQWPATLVQPVGSPLSLECTVEGTSNPNLYWYRQAAGRGLQLLFYSVGIGQISSEVPQNLSASRPQDRQFILSSKKLLLSDSGFYLCAWRNLGTENEKLFFGSGTQLSVL.

In this sample, this clonotype turned up many times. The CDR3 region is CSGGQGAEITGELFF. CDR3 nucleotides: TGCAGCGGGGGACAGGGGGCAGAAATTACCGGGGAGCTGTTTTTT. The V and J genes are TRBV29-1 and TRBJ2-2; TRBD1 aligns across 12 bases. Germline CDR1 is SQVTM and CDR2 is ANQGSEA. CDR3 length: 15 amino acids. The junction had 8 bases not matched to a gene; V was cut back by 7 bases and J by 5 bases.

CDR3 bases: TGTGCCAGTAGTATCTTCCGACAGGGCAATCAGCCCCAGCATTTT. Encoded protein: CASSIFRQGNQPQHF. The chain links TRBV19 to TRBJ1-5; D is possibly TRBD1 (6 bases). Germline V gene data show CDR1 as LNHDA and CDR2 as SQIVND (reference sequence). V lost 3 bases and J lost 2, with 11 bases in between. The CDR3 is made up of 15 amino acids. The full variable domain, with the rest looked up from reference TRBV19 and TRBJ1-5, is DGGITQSPKYLFRKEGQNVTLSCEQNLNHDAMYWYRQDPGQGLRLIYYSQIVNDFQKGDIAEGYSVSREKKESFPLTVTSAQKNPTAFYLCASSIFRQGNQPQHFGDGTRLSIL.

This clonotype has more than one count but fewer than ten. The V call is TRBV11-3, the J call TRBJ2-3; tentatively, D is TRBD1 (6 bases). The CDR3 covers 13 residues. Germline V gives CDR1 SGHNT, CDR2 YENEEA. Trimming removed 2 bases at V and 3 bases at J, with 6 bases between. Here the CDR3 reads CASSLRGTDTQYF. Here the CDR3 DNA reads TGTGCCAGCAGCTTAAGGGGGACAGATACGCAGTATTTT.

This clonotype was seen repeatedly, ten times or more. Compared with germline, one end of the junction differs, possibly owing to a read error. The V call is TRBV29-1, the J call TRBJ2-5; perhaps TRBD1 as D (6 bases). CDR3 length equals 12 residues. Germline-derived CDR1 and CDR2 are SQVTM and ANQGSEA. CDR3 DNA sequence: TGCAGCGTCGAAGGCAGGGGAGAGACCCAGTACTTC. Encoded protein: CSVEGRGETQYF.

This clonotype was detected ten times or more. This chain connects TRBV7-6 to TRBJ2-5; TRBD1 matches 12 bases. CDR1 and CDR2 from the germline V gene are SGHVS and FNYEAQ. The CDR3 is 18 residues long. V dropped 1 base and J dropped 5; count of bases not matched to a gene: 11. The CDR3 DNA reads TGTGCCAGCAGCTTAGTGGGACAGGGGGCGCAGTTTCGGGAGACCCAGTACTTC. Translating gives CASSLVGQGAQFRETQYF.

This clonotype has at least ten counts. This chain connects TRBV7-2 to TRBJ2-6; D remains unclear. CDR3 length equals 15 residues. CDR1 and CDR2 from the germline V gene are SGHTA and FQGNSA. V was trimmed by 5 bases and J by 0 bases, leaving 8 bases between them. The CDR3 region has the DNA TGTGCCAGCAGCCCCCCAGGCTCTGGGGCCAACGTCCTGACTTTC. It yields the protein CASSPPGSGANVLTF.

The sample holds many counts of this clonotype. The chain has TRBV12-3 or TRBV12-4 and TRBJ1-6; D is unresolved. The CDR3 extends over 15 amino acids. V was shortened by 7 bases and J by 8 bases, with 18 bases between the two germline ends. CDR3 residues: CASTTFEGRYSPLHF. The CDR3 DNA reads TGTGCCAGCACCACCTTCGAGGGTCGATATTCACCCCTCCACTTT.

In this sample, this clonotype turned up many times. The rearrangement links TRBV12-3 or TRBV12-4 to TRBJ1-6; D is perhaps TRBD1 (6 bases). The CDR3 contains 14 residues. V lost 3 bases and J 7 bases, leaving 10 bases between the germline ends. The CDR3 here is CASSFSGANSPLHF. For the CDR3, the DNA is TGTGCCAGCAGTTTTTCAGGGGCCAATTCACCCCTCCACTTT.

In this sample, this clonotype turned up many times. A junction end diverges from the germline sequence, so it may reflect a read error. The rearrangement joins TRBV7-7 to TRBJ2-5, with 11 positions matching TRBD2. In germline, CDR1 is SSHAT, CDR2 FNYEAQ (reference sequence). This CDR3 is built from 16 residues. The CDR3 is CASSLRLAGGEETQYF. For the CDR3, the DNA is TGTGCTAGCAGCTTACGGCTAGCGGGGGGAGAAGAGACCCAGTACTTC.

Only a few counts were recorded for this clonotype. The CDR3 region is CASSDRPTNEKLFF. For the CDR3, the DNA is TGTGCCAGTAGCGACCGCCCAACTAATGAAAAACTGTTTTTT. The V gene is TRBV19, the J gene TRBJ1-4, with D uncertain. Trimming stripped 6 bases from V and 0 bases from J, with 8 bases between. CDR3 length: 14 amino acids. Germline-derived CDR1 and CDR2 are LNHDA and SQIVND (reference sequence).

This clonotype has at least ten counts. The chain links TRBV18 to TRBJ2-3; 8 bases align to TRBD2. Germline V CDR1 and CDR2: KGHSH, LQKENI. V was clipped by 0 bases and J by 5 bases; unmatched bases: 1. The CDR3 length is 14 residues. The CDR3 loop is CASSPPAGGDTQYF. The CDR3 region has the DNA TGTGCCAGCTCACCACCGGCGGGGGGAGATACGCAGTATTTT.

This clonotype was seen repeatedly, ten times or more. The chain employs TRBV7-9 and TRBJ1-2; a possible D gene is TRBD1 (5 bases). The V and J ends lost 1 base and 2 bases respectively, with 14 bases between them. This CDR3 has 16 amino acids. Per the germline V gene, CDR1 is SEHNR and CDR2 is FQNEAQ (reference sequence). The CDR3 bases are TGTGCCAGCAGCTTAGGCTCTTCTCAGGGAAACTATGGCTACACCTTC. Translated, it gives CASSLGSSQGNYGYTF.

This clonotype was picked up many times. This chain uses TRBV10-3 with TRBJ1-5; 8 bases map to TRBD1. In germline, CDR1 is ENHRY, CDR2 SYGVKD. J gave up 5 bases and V 8 bases, and 17 bases lay outside the gene matches. The CDR3 contains 17 residues. The CDR3 region is CAIAGDQTGATDQPQHF. The CDR3 DNA reads TGTGCCATCGCGGGGGATCAGACAGGGGCGACGGATCAGCCCCAGCATTTT.

This clonotype was seen many times. Sequence at one end of the junction differs from germline and may be a read error. The chain joins TRBV5-5 to TRBJ2-2; no reliable D call. Per germline, CDR1 SGHKS and CDR2 YYEKEE (reference sequence). The CDR3 spans 16 residues. The CDR3 is CASSSGPPPNAGELFF. The CDR3 nucleotides are TGTGCCAGCAGCTCCGGGCCTCCCCCGAACGCCGGGGAGCTGTTTTTT.

In this sample, this clonotype turned up many times. The V and J genes are TRBV7-2 and TRBJ1-2; the match to TRBD1 covers 7 bases. The germline V gene encodes CDR1 SGHTA and CDR2 FQGNSA. J was trimmed by 8 bases and V by 1 base; bases with no gene match: 10. The CDR3 extends over 15 amino acids. CDR3 in DNA: TGTGCCAGCAGCTTAGTAACGAAGGGGGCAGAAGGCTACACCTTC. Translating it yields CASSLVTKGAEGYTF.

This clonotype was counted at least ten times. The V call is TRBV20-1, the J call TRBJ2-5, with a weak D call TRBD1 (5 bases). Germline V gene lookup returns CDR1 DFQATT and CDR2 SNEGSKA (reference sequence). This CDR3 has 13 residues. Trimming removed 4 bases at V and 0 bases at J, with 9 bases between. The CDR3 DNA reads as TGCAGTGCTATGGGGCCGGACCAAGAGACCCAGTACTTC. This sequence encodes CSAMGPDQETQYF.

The table lists this clonotype with many counts. The V call is TRBV20-1, the J call TRBJ1-2; TRBD1 matches at 8 bases. Germline V lookup: CDR1 DFQATT, CDR2 SNEGSKA (reference sequence). The V gene end was trimmed by 6 bases and the J gene end by 7 bases; junction bases not matched to a gene: 7. The CDR3 runs 12 residues. DNA of the CDR3: TGCAGTGCGCGACAGGGGCAGGGTGGCTACACCTTC. Translated, it gives CSARQGQGGYTF.

In its sample, this clonotype was seen many times. This chain links TRBV5-1 with TRBJ1-5, with D unresolved. Per the germline V gene, CDR1 is SGHRS and CDR2 is YFSETQ. This CDR3 contains 16 residues. The V and J ends lost 0 bases and 0 bases respectively, with 10 bases between them. The DNA for the CDR3 is TGCGCCAGCAGCTTGGGGGAGGGCGGTAGCAATCAGCCCCAGCATTTT. Residues: CASSLGEGGSNQPQHF. The entire variable domain, with the rest obtained from reference TRBV5-1 and TRBJ1-5, is as follows: KAGVTQTPRYLIKTRGQQVTLSCSPISGHRSVSWYQQTPGQGLQFLFEYFSETQRNKGNFPGRFSGRQFSNSRSEMNVSTLELGDSALYLCASSLGEGGSNQPQHFGDGTRLSIL.

This clonotype has only a few counts. A much bigger clone sits one base away, suggesting this may be a read error. V is TRBV18 and J is TRBJ1-6; D is perhaps TRBD1 (5 bases). CDR3 length equals 14 residues. Germline assignment: CDR1 KGHSH and CDR2 LQKENI. The ends were cut back, 5 bases at V and 10 bases at J, with 15 bases in the middle. The CDR3 DNA reads TGTGCCAGCTCATCAGGCCAGGGTGAGTCACCCCTCCACTTT. Residues: CASSSGQGESPLHF.

CDR3 DNA: TGTGCCAGTAGCAAGGGACAGGGAGTTTATGGCTACACCTTC. It specifies CASSKGQGVYGYTF. This sequence joins TRBV19 and TRBJ1-2, with TRBD1 matching 9 bases. V gave up 6 bases and J gave up 5 bases; unmatched junction bases: 7. The CDR3 has 14 residues. CDR1 is LNHDA and CDR2 is SQIVND in the germline V gene (reference sequence).

This clonotype was found a few times. The chain joins TRBV10-3 to TRBJ2-7; 9 bases map to TRBD1. Looked up from germline, CDR1 is ENHRY and CDR2 is SYGVKD. V lost 7 bases and J lost 0; bases outside the gene matches: 4. The CDR3 extends over 14 amino acids. CDR3 residues: CAINGQGSSYEQYF. The DNA of the CDR3 is TGTGCCATCAACGGACAGGGGAGCTCCTACGAGCAGTACTTC.